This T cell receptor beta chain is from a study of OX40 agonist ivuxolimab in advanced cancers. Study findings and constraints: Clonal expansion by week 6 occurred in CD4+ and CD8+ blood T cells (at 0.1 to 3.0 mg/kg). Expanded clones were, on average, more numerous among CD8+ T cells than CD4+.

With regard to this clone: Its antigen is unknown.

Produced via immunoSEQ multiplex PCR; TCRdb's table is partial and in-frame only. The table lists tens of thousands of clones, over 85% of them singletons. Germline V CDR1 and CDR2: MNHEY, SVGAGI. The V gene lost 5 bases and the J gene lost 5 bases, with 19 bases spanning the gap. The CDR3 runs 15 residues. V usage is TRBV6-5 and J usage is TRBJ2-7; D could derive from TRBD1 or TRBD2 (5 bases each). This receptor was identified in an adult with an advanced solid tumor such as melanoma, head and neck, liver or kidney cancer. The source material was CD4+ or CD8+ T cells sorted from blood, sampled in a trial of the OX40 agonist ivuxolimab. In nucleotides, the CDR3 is TGTGCCAGCAGTCAAACTTTAGGGACCCAGGACGAGCAGTACTTC. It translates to CASSQTLGTQDEQYF.